This paragraph reports one T cell receptor beta chain. At least ten counts were recorded for this clonotype. The clone's antigen remains unknown. No clone much larger than this one lies a single base away; base qualities are absent. Sequencing used an Illumina HiSeq 2500. Quantitative 5'-RACE with molecular barcodes was the method used to prepare the TCR beta libraries. The study's own analysis went as follows. To identify disease-linked TCR variants, a new computational method was used, one built on a probabilistic model of VDJ rearrangement. Through fastp at Q25 and MiXCR, TCRdb rebuilt clones from the public reads, retaining in-frame beta chains. When rows share a CDR3 protein, they turn into one entry using the most common DNA and genes. The V and J calls come from TCRdb's annotation, not from the publication. The sample table shows under 250,000 distinct CDR3 sequences, and about 7% are seen once. The ten most abundant clones make up approximately 14% of the sample.

This sample is part of a study of CD8 T cells in ankylosing spondylitis (dated by TCRdb to the late 2010s). In terms of the full investigation: The study profiled T cell receptor beta repertoires in healthy donors and ankylosing spondylitis patients to find disease-linked TCR variants. The full study cohort was made up of 25 ankylosing spondylitis patients and 95 to 130 healthy donors. Peripheral blood was sampled, and synovial fluid was additionally collected from ankylosing spondylitis patients. General findings and caveats noted by the study authors: Some of the motif variants had been reported before in the synovial fluid and blood of reactive arthritis patients, a finding that suggests common disease-initiation mechanisms. The disease-linked clones had a CD8+ phenotype and were found at relatively low frequencies in peripheral blood. According to the report, matched synovial fluid samples from ankylosing spondylitis patients were significantly enriched for the disease-linked clones. A TCR beta motif of roughly 8 highly homologous amino acid variants appeared characteristic of blood from ankylosing spondylitis patients.

Germline trimming: 4 bases from V, 0 bases from J; junction bases outside gene matches: 3. CDR1 and CDR2, per the germline V gene, are LGHNA and YSLEER. From the cysteine through the phenylalanine, the CDR3 covers 16 amino acids. Here the CDR3 DNA is all that survives: 48 bases in frame from base 1. The receptor chain draws on TRBV4-3 and TRBJ2-1; TRBD2 matches 10 bases in the middle. The receptor was isolated from a male donor with ankylosing spondylitis. Sequencing used blood, either unsorted or a sorted T cell fraction (not recorded which). The DNA reads as follows: TGCGCCAGCAGCCGAGGACTAGCGGCCTCCTACAATGAGCAGTTCTTC. This encodes CASSRGLAASYNEQFF.